A single TCR beta chain is shown here with its context. The record originates from a study of blood T cell repertoires in COVID-19. Study information: Spain, Italy and the United States supplied samples that represented acute and convalescent COVID-19. PBMCs, B-cell-depleted T cells, or T cells provided the cDNA or gDNA that made up the material.

Between the trimmed V and J ends, which lost 6 bases and 0 bases, there was a span of 8 bases. The CDR3 runs to 13 residues. The study drew participants aged about 18 to 89 years from around 24 US areas. Two negative PCRs, clearance, or symptom resolution were required of recovered Cohort 3 donors. Generated by immunoSEQ multiplex PCR, the TCRdb table keeps only in-frame clones and is missing some. The sample includes approximately 400,000 clones, 88% of them seen just once. This TCR derives from a woman between 18 and 29 years old who had recovered from COVID-19. The sample consisted of PBMCs or T cells enriched from blood (not recorded which). The rearrangement joins TRBV12-3 or TRBV12-4 to TRBJ1-1, with D tentatively TRBD1 (5 bases). As DNA, the CDR3 is TGTGCCAGCAGGAGACAGATGAACACTGAAGCTTTCTTT. This gives the protein CASRRQMNTEAFF.